One sample yielded the 28 T cell receptor beta chains listed below, sequenced in a study of read filtering for tumor transcriptome and immune sequencing. From 350 to 500 ng of RNA, a library with molecular barcoded alpha/delta and beta/gamma adaptors was made. TCRdb itself ran the reads through MiXCR, one entry per CDR3 protein. The data hold about 90,000 distinct CDR3 sequences, with about 12% observed a single time. Sequencing used a population of CD138-negative cells sorted from bone marrow. The receptors shown here come from a donor at least 40 years old with multiple myeloma.

This clonotype was detected ten times or more. The CDR3 DNA reads TGCAGTGTCCGACAGGGTGCGACTGAAGCTTTCTTT. This encodes CSVRQGATEAFF. The chain has TRBV20-1 and TRBJ1-1; 7 positions match TRBD1. The CDR3 is 12 amino acids. V shed 7 bases, J shed 5 bases, and the junction held 7 bases outside the gene matches. Germline V CDR1 and CDR2: DFQATT, SNEGSKA (reference sequence).

This clonotype was picked up many times. The chain is built from TRBV5-1 and TRBJ2-1; 8 nucleotides align to TRBD2. V lost 2 bases to trimming and J lost 4 bases; unmatched junction nucleotides: 11. CDR3 size: 17 residues. Germline-derived CDR1 and CDR2 are SGHRS and YFSETQ. This CDR3 is CASSFLAGGSLYNEQFF. The CDR3 bases are TGCGCCAGCAGCTTTCTCGCGGGAGGATCACTTTACAATGAGCAGTTCTTC.

This clonotype was picked up many times. The genes are TRBV29-1 and TRBJ2-3; 10 nucleotides agree with TRBD2. V lost 4 bases to trimming and J lost 3 bases; unmatched junction nucleotides: 4. Germline assignment: CDR1 SQVTM and CDR2 ANQGSEA. CDR3 length: 14 amino acids. The CDR3 region is CSVAPGLATDTQYF. CDR3 nucleotide sequence: TGCAGCGTTGCACCGGGACTAGCGACAGATACGCAGTATTTT.

The rearrangement joins TRBV4-1 to TRBJ1-2; D is uncertain. Germline V gene data show CDR1 as MGHRA and CDR2 as YSYEKL. With 0 bases removed from V and 8 bases from J, the gap between germline ends came to 16 bases. The CDR3 has 15 amino acids. The CDR3 is CASSQDHDGVSGYTF. The CDR3 nucleotides read TGCGCCAGCAGCCAAGATCACGACGGGGTGAGCGGCTACACCTTC.

This rearrangement joins TRBV28 to TRBJ2-4; 9 bases line up with TRBD2. The CDR3 has 16 amino acids. The trim removed 3 bases at V and 5 bases at J, leaving 8 bases unmatched. Germline CDR1 is MDHEN and CDR2 is SYDVKM. This CDR3 reads CASSFRASGAQNIQYF. The CDR3 DNA reads as TGTGCCAGCAGTTTTAGGGCTAGCGGGGCCCAAAACATTCAGTACTTC.

This clonotype was picked up many times. V gene TRBV7-9 combines with J gene TRBJ1-1, with unresolved D. Looked up from germline, CDR1 is SEHNR and CDR2 is FQNEAQ (reference sequence). V lost 5 bases and J 11 bases, leaving 15 bases between the germline ends. The CDR3 has 12 amino acids. The CDR3 bases are TGTGCCAGCAGCGCCGTACAAGCGTTGGCTTTCTTT. Residues: CASSAVQALAFF.

This clonotype was counted a single time. The chain uses TRBV20-1 and TRBJ2-5, with a tentative D call TRBD1 (5 bases). The germline gives CDR1 DFQATT, CDR2 SNEGSKA (reference sequence). The ends were cut back, 1 base at V and 4 bases at J, with 16 bases in the middle. The CDR3 has 15 amino acids. The DNA for the CDR3 is TGCAGTGCTAGAGGATCCCCAAGGGGCAGAGAGACCCAGTACTTC. Its protein product is CSARGSPRGRETQYF.

This clonotype has a count of ten or more. The V and J genes are TRBV5-1 and TRBJ2-2; D ambiguous. The V gene lost 2 bases and the J gene lost 2 bases, with 7 bases spanning the gap. This CDR3 is 14 amino acids long. CDR1 is SGHRS and CDR2 is YFSETQ in the germline V gene. CDR3 in DNA: TGCGCCAGCAGCTTACAGACAAACACCGGGGAGCTGTTTTTT. Translated, it gives CASSLQTNTGELFF.

V is TRBV2 and J is TRBJ1-5; unclear D gene. Germline V gene sequence: CDR1 SNHLY, CDR2 FYNNEI. This CDR3 region has 15 residues. V lost 8 bases and J lost 2, with 16 bases in between. The CDR3 nucleotides are TGTGCCAGCGCAGGTCCTTCCGGCGGCAATCAGCCCCAGCATTTT. Its protein product is CASAGPSGGNQPQHF.

This clonotype was seen ten or more times. This chain links TRBV29-1 with TRBJ1-1, with D possibly matching TRBD1 (5 bases). V was shortened by 6 bases and J by 2 bases, with 13 bases between the two germline ends. CDR3 length equals 13 residues. Germline V gives CDR1 SQVTM, CDR2 ANQGSEA. Here the CDR3 reads CSVPGHLNTEAFF. CDR3 DNA: TGCAGCGTCCCCGGACACCTTAACACTGAAGCTTTCTTT.

This clonotype was observed a handful of times. The CDR3 here is CAWSVVGDTQYF. CDR3 bases: TGTGCCTGGAGTGTAGTCGGAGATACGCAGTATTTT. The chain combines TRBV30 with TRBJ2-3; D not certain. Between the trimmed V and J ends, which lost 0 bases and 5 bases, there was a span of 6 bases. Germline loops: CDR1 GTSNPN, CDR2 SVGIG (reference sequence). CDR3 length: 12 amino acids.

At least ten counts were recorded for this clonotype. This rearrangement joins TRBV5-1 to TRBJ1-1; D is unresolved. This CDR3 comprises 16 residues. Germline CDR1 is SGHRS and CDR2 is YFSETQ. Trimming removed 2 bases from V and 0 bases from J, with 14 bases in between. Written as DNA, the CDR3 is TGCGCCAGCAGCTTCCTCAACAGCGGGATGAACACTGAAGCTTTCTTT. It yields the protein CASSFLNSGMNTEAFF.

The chain couples TRBV18 to TRBJ2-2; D uncertain. CDR1 and CDR2 from the germline V gene are KGHSH and LQKENI. The CDR3 loop spans 14 amino acids. V was trimmed by 2 bases and J by 6 bases, leaving 10 bases between them. CDR3 DNA: TGTGCCAGCTCACCAAGGAGCATTGCCGGGGAGCTGTTTTTT. This encodes CASSPRSIAGELFF.

In regard to this clonotype: A much more abundant neighbour one base away suggests this may be a read error. The rearrangement uses TRBV5-1 and TRBJ2-1; the match to TRBD1 covers 10 bases. The CDR3 covers 16 residues. The V gene's germline CDR1 is SGHRS and CDR2 YFSETQ. V lost 2 bases, J lost 6 bases, and 8 bases stayed unmatched. The CDR3 DNA sequence: TGCGCCAGCAGCTTCACTTCGGGACAGGGGTCCAATGAGCAGTTCTTC. This sequence encodes CASSFTSGQGSNEQFF.

This clonotype was observed a handful of times. In DNA, the CDR3 is TGCAGCGCAGGGGGATCCTACGAGCAGTACTTC. This sequence encodes CSAGGSYEQYF. The V and J genes are TRBV29-1 and TRBJ2-7, with 7 nucleotides matching TRBD1. CDR1 SQVTM and CDR2 ANQGSEA come from the germline V gene. The J segment lost 1 base and the V segment lost 7 bases, leaving 1 base of the junction unmatched. CDR3 length equals 11 residues.

This clonotype was recorded many times. The chain uses TRBV29-1 and TRBJ2-3; D gene uncertain. Germline values: CDR1 SQVTM, CDR2 ANQGSEA. CDR3 length: 10 amino acids. V lost 3 bases to trimming and J lost 6 bases, with 4 bases between them. The CDR3 reads CSVEGDTQYF. The CDR3 nucleotides are TGCAGCGTTGAGGGGGATACGCAGTATTTT.

This clonotype was seen more than once but under ten times. This chain uses TRBV5-1 with TRBJ2-5; possibly TRBD2 for D (5 bases). With 3 bases removed from V and 5 bases from J, the gap between germline ends came to 11 bases. The CDR3 is made up of 13 amino acids. Germline V gives CDR1 SGHRS, CDR2 YFSETQ. The DNA for the CDR3 is TGCGCCAGCAGCTCCCGCGAGGGTGAGACCCAGTACTTC. Translation: CASSSREGETQYF.

This clonotype has a count of ten or more. The chain links TRBV6-2 or TRBV6-3 to TRBJ1-5; D not resolved. Trimming cost V 2 bases and J 5 bases, with 7 bases left between them. The CDR3 has 13 residues. In germline, CDR1 is MNHEY, CDR2 SVGEGT. CDR3 residues: CASSYDMHQPQHF. The CDR3 DNA is TGTGCCAGCAGTTACGATATGCATCAGCCCCAGCATTTT.

This clonotype was counted many times. V gene TRBV20-1 combines with J gene TRBJ2-2, with 7 bases matching TRBD2. Germline trimming cut 0 bases from V and 4 bases from J; bases unmatched to any gene: 8. Germline CDR1 and CDR2: DFQATT and SNEGSKA (reference sequence). The CDR3 totals 16 residues. The CDR3 coding sequence is TGCAGTGCTAGAGATCCCGGGGTAGCGGGCACCGGGGAGCTGTTTTTT. Amino acid sequence: CSARDPGVAGTGELFF.

This clonotype was found many times. The chain uses TRBV5-1 and TRBJ2-1; 11 nucleotides align to TRBD2. The trim removed 5 bases at V and 7 bases at J, leaving 8 bases unmatched. Germline CDR1 reads SGHRS; CDR2 reads YFSETQ. The CDR3 has 15 residues. The CDR3 protein is CASSRGLAGGNEQFF. In nucleotides, the CDR3 is TGCGCCAGCAGTCGGGGGCTAGCGGGAGGAAATGAGCAGTTCTTC.

A remark on this clonotype: A much larger clone lies a single base off, so this may be a read error. The rearrangement joins TRBV20-1 to TRBJ1-5; 7 bases are a match to TRBD1. The CDR3 runs to 14 residues. In germline, CDR1 is DFQATT, CDR2 SNEGSKA (reference sequence). CDR3 sequence (DNA): TGCAGTGCTAGAGATCGGCAGGGGGGTCAGCCCCGGCATTTT. It is translated as CSARDRQGGQPRHF.

This clonotype was found many times. The CDR3 here is CASQLGQTAGELFF. The CDR3 nucleotides are TGTGCCAGCCAGTTGGGACAGACAGCCGGGGAGCTGTTTTTT. The chain combines TRBV19 with TRBJ2-2; 7 bases align to TRBD1. CDR3 length equals 14 residues. Germline trimming cut 9 bases from V and 6 bases from J; bases unmatched to any gene: 10. Germline V gene sequence: CDR1 LNHDA, CDR2 SQIVND (reference sequence).

V gene TRBV29-1 combines with J gene TRBJ2-1, with D perhaps TRBD2 (5 bases). The ends were cut back, 7 bases at V and 8 bases at J, with 18 bases in the middle. Germline V gene lookup returns CDR1 SQVTM and CDR2 ANQGSEA. The CDR3 is 13 amino acids. DNA for the CDR3: TGCAGCGCGGGGAATAGCCTTTGGGATGAGCAGTTCTTC. Protein: CSAGNSLWDEQFF.

This clonotype has more than one count but fewer than ten. A read error is possible here, since a much larger clone lies one base away. A read error is likely, as this CDR3 ends without the conserved phenylalanine or tryptophan. The rearrangement joins TRBV7-2 to TRBJ1-5; D unclear. V gave up 5 bases and J gave up 5 bases, with 7 bases separating them. The CDR3 extends over 12 amino acids. Germline CDR1 is SGHTA and CDR2 is FQGNSA. CDR3 DNA sequence: TGTGCCAGCAGCGCACCTTATCAGCCCCAGCATCTT. As protein: CASSAPYQPQHL.

On this clonotype: One base away lies a much larger clone, so this may be a sequencing read error. The chain links TRBV20-1 to TRBJ2-7; D may be TRBD2 (5 bases). Trimming left V 6 bases short and J 9 bases short, with 15 bases between. Germline assignment: CDR1 DFQATT and CDR2 SNEGSKA (reference sequence). CDR3 length: 11 residues. Here the CDR3 reads CSAWRSLGQYF. Here the CDR3 DNA reads TGCAGTGCATGGAGGAGCTTAGGGCAGTACTTC.

The sample holds a few counts of this clonotype. A much larger clone differs from this one at a single base, so this may be a read error. CDR3 bases: TGTGCCAGCAGGGGCGGATTGAACACTGAAGCTCTCTTT. This sequence encodes CASRGGLNTEALF. The V call is TRBV6-2 or TRBV6-3, the J call TRBJ1-1, with D hard to call. Per the germline V gene, CDR1 is MNHEY and CDR2 is SVGEGT. The CDR3 sequence is 13 residues long.

This clonotype was counted at least ten times. This rearrangement joins TRBV20-1 to TRBJ2-7; TRBD1 might be the D (6 bases). The CDR3 runs to 12 residues. The V gene lost 3 bases and the J gene lost 5 bases, with 11 bases spanning the gap. The V gene's germline CDR1 is DFQATT and CDR2 SNEGSKA (reference sequence). The CDR3 region has the DNA TGCAGTGCTAGGTATAGGGGGAACGAGCAGTACTTC. Its translation: CSARYRGNEQYF.

This clonotype has ten or more counts. This chain joins TRBV6-1 and TRBJ2-1; 7 nucleotides line up with TRBD1. Germline trimming cut 3 bases from V and 3 bases from J; bases unmatched to any gene: 5. Germline CDR1 MNHNS, CDR2 SASEGT. The CDR3 runs 15 residues. The CDR3 DNA sequence: TGTGCCAGCAGTGAGTTGACAGGGAGCTACAATGAGCAGTTCTTC. It specifies CASSELTGSYNEQFF.